These 26 T cell receptor beta chains originate from one sample sequenced in a study of shared clonotypes between healthy human individuals. Assay used: immunoSEQ multiplex PCR; TCRdb lists only in-frame clones, some missing. The sample gives more than 1,200,000 clones, about 98.5% of which show up once; 0.3% to 0.45% is in the top ten. The sequencing input was naive CD4+ T cells sorted from blood. Subset of the sample: CD45RA+ positively selected. Every receptor here comes from a man aged 30 to 39 in good health.

This chain links TRBV14 with TRBJ2-5; D is undetermined. The V end was cut by 3 bases, the J end by 5 bases, with 10 bases between. Germline V gives CDR1 SGHDN, CDR2 FVKESK. The CDR3 totals 13 residues. The CDR3 region is CASSQNMKETQYF. CDR3 in DNA: TGTGCCAGCAGCCAGAACATGAAGGAGACCCAGTACTTC.

The chain is built from TRBV28 and TRBJ1-5; D remains unclear. Germline V gene lookup returns CDR1 MDHEN and CDR2 SYDVKM. Trimming took off 6 bases at V and 3 bases at J, with 6 bases between the two ends. CDR3 length equals 12 residues. The chain's CDR3 is CASSEANQPQHF. The CDR3 DNA is TGTGCCAGCAGCGAGGCCAATCAGCCCCAGCATTTT.

V gene TRBV4-3 combines with J gene TRBJ2-1, with D maybe TRBD2 (6 bases). Germline V lookup: CDR1 LGHNA, CDR2 YSLEER. The V end lost 1 base, the J end lost 7 bases, and 14 bases lay between the germline ends. The CDR3 covers 15 residues. CDR3 nucleotides: TGCGCCAGCAGCCAAGTTCCCGGGACTTCTAATGAGCAGTTCTTC. Protein sequence: CASSQVPGTSNEQFF.

This clone has only one observation. Other DNA sequences in the sample encode the same CDR3. The chain uses TRBV5-1 and TRBJ1-4; a weak D match, TRBD1 (5 bases). V was shortened by 2 bases and J by 4 bases, with 9 bases between the two germline ends. The CDR3 loop spans 14 amino acids. Germline V gives CDR1 SGHRS, CDR2 YFSETQ. CDR3 in DNA: TGCGCCAGCAGCTTAGGACAACTTAATGAAAAACTGTTTTTT. Amino acid sequence: CASSLGQLNEKLFF.

V is TRBV18 and J is TRBJ2-7, with 7 bases aligning to TRBD1. V trimming: 2 bases; J trimming: 2 bases; junction bases outside the gene matches: 6. Per the germline V gene, CDR1 is KGHSH and CDR2 is LQKENI. The CDR3 spans 15 residues. CDR3 in DNA: TGTGCCAGCTCACCAAGTGAGGGGGCGACCTACGAGCAGTACTTC. This codes for CASSPSEGATYEQYF.

The chain employs TRBV27 and TRBJ2-7, with a weak D call TRBD1 (5 bases). CDR1 and CDR2 from the germline V gene are MNHEY and SMNVEV (reference sequence). V lost 5 bases and J lost 3, with 14 bases in between. The CDR3 totals 14 residues. The CDR3 nucleotides are TGTGCCAGCAGTGTTCGTGGACACGGCTACGAGCAGTACTTC. Translated: CASSVRGHGYEQYF.

The V call is TRBV9, the J call TRBJ2-2; 8 bases agree with TRBD1. This CDR3 comprises 16 residues. CDR1 and CDR2 (germline): SGDLS, YYNGEE. J lost 2 bases, V lost 0 bases, and 3 bases had no gene match. The CDR3 DNA reads TGTGCCAGCAGCGTAGGGGACAGGCATAACACCGGGGAGCTGTTTTTT. It encodes CASSVGDRHNTGELFF.

The rearrangement joins TRBV28 to TRBJ2-5, with a possible D match to TRBD2 (5 bases). The length of the CDR3 is 15 residues. The germline V and J ends were trimmed by 4 bases and 3 bases, with 15 bases remaining between them. CDR1 is MDHEN, CDR2 SYDVKM, per germline. This CDR3 reads CASSSQPPREETQYF. DNA for the CDR3: TGTGCCAGCAGTTCACAACCCCCGCGGGAAGAGACCCAGTACTTC.

The rearrangement links TRBV10-3 to TRBJ2-1; the match to TRBD1 covers 7 bases. The CDR3 spans 12 residues. V dropped 8 bases and J dropped 9; count of bases not matched to a gene: 7. Germline V lookup: CDR1 ENHRY, CDR2 SYGVKD. The CDR3 loop reads CAIYRGSGEQFF. The CDR3, as DNA: TGTGCCATCTACAGGGGTTCGGGTGAGCAGTTCTTC.

Here the CDR3 DNA reads TGCGCCAGCAGCTGGAAGACAGGGTCAGATACGCAGTATTTT. Amino acid sequence: CASSWKTGSDTQYF. V and J are TRBV5-1 and TRBJ2-3; 7 nucleotides match TRBD1. V lost 3 bases to trimming and J lost 4 bases; unmatched junction nucleotides: 5. CDR1 is SGHRS, CDR2 YFSETQ, per germline. The CDR3 is 14 residues long.

V usage is TRBV6-1 and J usage is TRBJ1-1; TRBD1 is a possible D gene (6 bases). V lost 2 bases and J lost 6, with 16 bases in between. The CDR3 has 15 residues. The germline gives CDR1 MNHNS, CDR2 SASEGT. The CDR3 DNA reads TGTGCCAGCAGTGAATACGAACAGGGTCTTGCTGAAGCTTTCTTT. Translating gives CASSEYEQGLAEAFF.

The chain employs TRBV28 and TRBJ2-7; possible D gene TRBD1, 6 bases. This CDR3 region has 14 residues. From germline, CDR1 is MDHEN and CDR2 SYDVKM. With 3 bases removed from V and 4 bases from J, the gap between germline ends came to 13 bases. As DNA, the CDR3 is TGTGCCAGCAGTTTCCAGGGGAATTGGTACGAGCAGTACTTC. The encoded protein is CASSFQGNWYEQYF.

The gene calls are TRBV7-2 and TRBJ1-2; a possible D gene is TRBD1 (5 bases). Trimming stripped 0 bases from V and 6 bases from J, with 11 bases between. The CDR3 sequence is 14 residues long. Germline V gives CDR1 SGHTA, CDR2 FQGNSA. CDR3 coding DNA: TGTGCCAGCAGCTTAGCCGGCAGGGCAGATGGCTACACCTTC. This encodes CASSLAGRADGYTF.

This chain connects TRBV18 to TRBJ2-7; weak D call: TRBD2 (7 bases). CDR1 and CDR2 (germline): KGHSH, LQKENI. The CDR3 runs to 16 residues. The germline V and J ends were trimmed by 5 bases and 0 bases, with 17 bases remaining between them. For the CDR3, the DNA is TGTGCCAGCTCAGTCAAAGGGGGGGGAATCTCCTACGAGCAGTACTTC. Translated, it gives CASSVKGGGISYEQYF.

The rearrangement links TRBV19 to TRBJ1-5; weak D call: TRBD1 (6 bases). This CDR3 contains 14 residues. V lost 10 bases and J lost 10, with 23 bases in between. Germline assignment: CDR1 LNHDA and CDR2 SQIVND (reference sequence). CDR3 DNA: TGTGCCACCTCGGAGGGGGGGCGGCGGGAACCCCAGCATTTT. Translating gives CATSEGGRREPQHF.

This chain connects TRBV5-1 to TRBJ2-5, with D possibly called TRBD1 or TRBD2 (5 bases each). Germline CDR1 reads SGHRS; CDR2 reads YFSETQ. The germline V and J ends were trimmed by 0 bases and 0 bases, with 12 bases remaining between them. This CDR3 is 16 amino acids long. DNA for the CDR3: TGCGCCAGCAGCTTGGGGTCCGGGACGTACCAAGAGACCCAGTACTTC. It is translated as CASSLGSGTYQETQYF.

V gene TRBV27 combines with J gene TRBJ2-5; 11 bases match TRBD2. CDR3 size: 14 residues. Germline V CDR1 and CDR2: MNHEY, SMNVEV (reference sequence). Trimming removed 5 bases from V and 5 bases from J; junction bases left unmatched: 4. DNA for the CDR3: TGTGCCAGCAGTACTAGCGGGAGACTGGAGACCCAGTACTTC. This sequence encodes CASSTSGRLETQYF.

About this clone: In the same sample, other DNA sequences code for this CDR3. The J gene is TRBJ2-5, the V gene TRBV9; D gene uncertain. The V gene lost 0 bases and the J gene lost 3 bases, with 9 bases spanning the gap. Germline-derived CDR1 and CDR2 are SGDLS and YYNGEE. The CDR3 sequence is 14 residues long. Here the CDR3 DNA reads TGTGCCAGCAGCGTAGATCCAGGAAAAGAGACCCAGTACTTC. The encoded protein is CASSVDPGKETQYF. Variable domain in full (rest from reference TRBV9 and TRBJ2-5): DSGVTQTPKHLITATGQRVTLRCSPRSGDLSVYWYQQSLDQGLQFLIQYYNGEERAKGNILERFSAQQFPDLHSELNLSSLELGDSALYFCASSVDPGKETQYFGPGTRLLVL.

The chain links TRBV7-3 to TRBJ2-5; D is tentatively TRBD1 or TRBD2 (5 bases each). V lost 5 bases and J lost 2, with 9 bases in between. Germline CDR1 and CDR2: SGHTA and FQGTGA. The CDR3 extends over 13 amino acids. The CDR3 here is CASSVGPQETQYF. DNA for the CDR3: TGTGCCAGCAGCGTGGGACCACAAGAGACCCAGTACTTC.

The chain links TRBV29-1 to TRBJ1-2, with a tentative D call TRBD1 (6 bases). The germline V and J ends were trimmed by 6 bases and 5 bases, with 16 bases remaining between them. There are 13 residues in the CDR3. The V gene's germline CDR1 is SQVTM and CDR2 ANQGSEA. The CDR3: CSVWTDLSYGYTF. The CDR3 DNA is TGCAGCGTGTGGACAGACCTTAGTTATGGCTACACCTTC. Complete variable domain (other parts from reference TRBV29-1 and TRBJ1-2): SAVISQKPSRDICQRGTSLTIQCQVDSQVTMMFWYRQQPGQSLTLIATANQGSEATYESGFVIDKFPISRPNLTFSTLTVSNMSPEDSSIYLCSVWTDLSYGYTFGSGTRLTVV.

The chain joins TRBV4-1 to TRBJ2-4; D call uncertain. This CDR3 is built from 16 residues. CDR1 is MGHRA, CDR2 YSYEKL, per germline. V lost 4 bases and J 1 base, leaving 14 bases between the germline ends. Here the CDR3 reads CASSPIDELAKNIQYF. The CDR3 DNA is TGCGCCAGCAGCCCGATTGACGAGCTGGCCAAAAACATTCAGTACTTC.

V gene TRBV5-6 combines with J gene TRBJ1-5, with TRBD1 as a possible D gene (6 bases). This CDR3 region has 13 residues. CDR1 and CDR2 (germline): SGHDT, YYEEEE. V shed 5 bases and J shed 7 bases, with 13 bases lying between them. In nucleotides, the CDR3 is TGTGCCAGCAGTCGAGCAGGGGTCCAGCCCCAGCATTTT. Protein sequence: CASSRAGVQPQHF.

The chain uses TRBV5-5 and TRBJ2-7; maybe TRBD1 (6 bases). The CDR3 is made up of 16 amino acids. The germline CDR1 and CDR2 sequences are SGHKS and YYEKEE (reference sequence). The V end lost 2 bases, the J end lost 2 bases, and 17 bases lay between the germline ends. The CDR3: CASSFLGSGQPYEQYF. The CDR3, as DNA: TGTGCCAGCAGCTTCCTAGGGAGCGGACAGCCCTACGAGCAGTACTTC.

The V gene is TRBV6-1, the J gene TRBJ2-2; 8 nucleotides match TRBD2. Germline V gene data show CDR1 as MNHNS and CDR2 as SASEGT. The V and J ends lost 4 bases and 1 base, in that order; junction bases with no gene match: 8. The CDR3 extends over 17 amino acids. The CDR3 sequence: CASSVPEREQNTGELFF. The CDR3 DNA reads TGTGCCAGCAGTGTACCGGAGCGGGAGCAGAACACCGGGGAGCTGTTTTTT.

Comment on this clone: A much larger clone sits a single nucleotide away, making a read error possible. The sample carries other DNA sequences with the same CDR3. Here the CDR3 reads CASSLGETQYF. The CDR3 coding sequence is TGTGCCAGCAGCTTAGGAGAGACCCAGTACTTC. The chain links TRBV11-3 to TRBJ2-5; D uncertain. The CDR3 totals 11 residues. The germline V and J ends were trimmed by 1 base and 4 bases, with 1 base remaining between them. CDR1 and CDR2 (germline): SGHNT, YENEEA.

The chain is built from TRBV27 and TRBJ2-5; D possibly corresponds to TRBD2 (5 bases). The V end was cut by 0 bases, the J end by 7 bases, with 9 bases between. The germline V gene has CDR1 MNHEY and CDR2 SMNVEV (reference sequence). The CDR3 runs to 13 residues. The CDR3 DNA reads TGTGCCAGCAGTTTATCGGTGGACTCGACCCAGTACTTC. Translating it yields CASSLSVDSTQYF.